This TCR beta chain came from a study of early T cells in non-severe SARS-CoV-2 infection. Trimming pared 5 bases from V and 4 bases from J, leaving 16 bases between. In germline, CDR1 is SQVTM, CDR2 ANQGSEA. The length of the CDR3 is 14 residues. This clonotype showed up just a few times. Its antigen is unidentified. Unique molecular identifiers (one per individual cDNA molecule) were attached. A single record per CDR3 protein comes from TCRdb applying MiXCR to the 5' RACE reads. The table has around 80,000 distinct CDR3 sequences, around 13% seen once. Whole-study findings and limits: Missing private and CD4 specificities, VDJdb matching favored anti-spike CD8 responses.

This clonotype was sampled from an adult who was a healthcare worker with PCR-confirmed SARS-CoV-2 infection or an uninfected control (not recorded which). Sequenced input: whole blood. This rearrangement joins TRBV29-1 to TRBJ2-3; tentatively, D is TRBD1 (6 bases). CDR3 sequence reads: CSVRSRGLSDTQYF. The CDR3 DNA follows: TGCAGCGTTAGGAGCAGGGGTCTCTCAGATACGCAGTATTTT.